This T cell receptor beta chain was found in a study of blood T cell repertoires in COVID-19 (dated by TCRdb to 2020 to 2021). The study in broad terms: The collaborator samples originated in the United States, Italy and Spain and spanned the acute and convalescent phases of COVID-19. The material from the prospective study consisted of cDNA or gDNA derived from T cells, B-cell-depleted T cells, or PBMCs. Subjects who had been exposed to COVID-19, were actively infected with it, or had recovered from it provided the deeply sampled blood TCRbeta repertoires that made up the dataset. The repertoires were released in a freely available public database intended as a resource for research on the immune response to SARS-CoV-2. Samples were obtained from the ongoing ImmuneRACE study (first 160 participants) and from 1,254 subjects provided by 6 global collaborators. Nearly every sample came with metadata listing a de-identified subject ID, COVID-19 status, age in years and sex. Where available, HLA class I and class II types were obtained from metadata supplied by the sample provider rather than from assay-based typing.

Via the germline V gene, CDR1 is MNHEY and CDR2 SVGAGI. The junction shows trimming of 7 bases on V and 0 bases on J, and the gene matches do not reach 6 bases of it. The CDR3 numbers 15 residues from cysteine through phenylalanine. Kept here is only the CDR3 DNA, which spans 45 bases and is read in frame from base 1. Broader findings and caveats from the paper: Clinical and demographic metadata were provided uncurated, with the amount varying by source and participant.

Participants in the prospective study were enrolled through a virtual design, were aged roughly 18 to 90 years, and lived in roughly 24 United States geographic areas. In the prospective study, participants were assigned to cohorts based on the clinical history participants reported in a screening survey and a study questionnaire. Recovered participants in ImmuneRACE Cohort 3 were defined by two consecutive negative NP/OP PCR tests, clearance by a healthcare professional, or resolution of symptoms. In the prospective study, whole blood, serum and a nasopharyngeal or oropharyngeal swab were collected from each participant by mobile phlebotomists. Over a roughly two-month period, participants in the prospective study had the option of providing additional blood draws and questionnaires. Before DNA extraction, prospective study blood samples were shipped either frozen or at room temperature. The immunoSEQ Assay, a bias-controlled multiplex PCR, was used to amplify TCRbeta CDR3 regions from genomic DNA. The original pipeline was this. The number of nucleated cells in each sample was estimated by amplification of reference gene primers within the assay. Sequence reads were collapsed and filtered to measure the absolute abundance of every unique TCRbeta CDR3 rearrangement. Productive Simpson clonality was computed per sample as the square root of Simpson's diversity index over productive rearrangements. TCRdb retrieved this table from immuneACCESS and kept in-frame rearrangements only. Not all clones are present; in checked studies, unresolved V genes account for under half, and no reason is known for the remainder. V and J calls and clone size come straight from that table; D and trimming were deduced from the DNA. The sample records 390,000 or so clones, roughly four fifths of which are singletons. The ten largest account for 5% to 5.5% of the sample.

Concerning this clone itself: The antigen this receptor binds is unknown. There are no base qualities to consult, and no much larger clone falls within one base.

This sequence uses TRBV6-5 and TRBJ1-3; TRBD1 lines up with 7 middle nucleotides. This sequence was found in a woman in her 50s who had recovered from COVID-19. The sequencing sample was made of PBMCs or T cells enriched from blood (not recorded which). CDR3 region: CASNAGTASGNTIYF. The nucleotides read TGTGCCAGCAATGCCGGGACAGCCTCTGGAAACACCATATATTTT.